A single sample is the source of the 27 T cell receptor beta chains below, sequenced in a study of response to subunit inactivated influenza vaccine. In TCRdb, the RT-PCR reads were re-called with MiXCR into one record per CDR3 protein. This sample yields about 540,000 distinct CDR3 sequences, of which around a quarter are seen a single time; under 3.5% belongs to the top ten. This same sample was also part of a study on T cells expressing NK-cell markers. This second report adds: Synthesis of TCR beta cDNA relied on 5'RACE template switching carrying UMIs.

The sample in question was CD4+ T cells sorted from PBMCs, obtained 11 to 12 days after vaccination. The source of these receptors is a man aged 45-65 years who received an inactivated influenza vaccine.

This chain joins TRBV12-3 or TRBV12-4 and TRBJ2-2; D is ambiguous. With 1 base removed from V and 7 bases from J, the gap between germline ends came to 10 bases. The CDR3 is made up of 14 amino acids. The CDR3 DNA is TGTGCCAGCAGTTTAGTACTACTTAGCGGGGAGCTGTTTTTT. It specifies CASSLVLLSGELFF.

V is TRBV12-3 or TRBV12-4 and J is TRBJ2-2; the D gene is possibly TRBD1 (5 bases). V was trimmed by 6 bases and J by 8 bases, leaving 16 bases between them. The CDR3 is made up of 14 amino acids. The CDR3 loop is CASSYFDSGGELFF. In DNA form, the CDR3 reads TGTGCCAGCAGCTACTTCGACAGTGGGGGGGAGCTGTTTTTT.

The chain combines TRBV5-1 with TRBJ1-2; D is undetermined. This CDR3 is built from 16 residues. V gave up 4 bases and J gave up 8 bases, with 24 bases separating them. Germline CDR1 is SGHRS and CDR2 is YFSETQ. CDR3 sequence: CASSLWDTREGVGYTF. The DNA for the CDR3 is TGCGCCAGCAGCCTGTGGGATACTCGGGAAGGTGTAGGCTACACCTTC.

The V call is TRBV7-8, the J call TRBJ2-1; 9 bases line up with TRBD2. The CDR3 length is 14 residues. CDR1 is SGHVS and CDR2 is FQNEAQ in the germline V gene. Unmatched junction bases numbered 3, after V lost 1 base and J lost 8 bases. Here the CDR3 reads CASSLGTSADEQFF. The CDR3 coding sequence is TGTGCCAGCAGCTTAGGGACTAGCGCGGATGAGCAGTTCTTC.

The sample holds a few counts of this clonotype. This chain joins TRBV5-6 and TRBJ2-2; D remains unclear. There are 16 residues in the CDR3. Germline V lookup: CDR1 SGHDT, CDR2 YYEEEE. Between the trimmed V and J ends, which lost 0 bases and 0 bases, there was a span of 9 bases. CDR3 nucleotides: TGTGCCAGCAGCTTGGGGCTGACCGCGAACACCGGGGAGCTGTTTTTT. Its protein product is CASSLGLTANTGELFF.

Only a few counts were recorded for this clonotype. V gene TRBV20-1 combines with J gene TRBJ2-3, with 11 bases fitting TRBD2. The J segment lost 5 bases and the V segment lost 8 bases, leaving 9 bases of the junction unmatched. The CDR3 sequence is 14 residues long. Per the germline V gene, CDR1 is DFQATT and CDR2 is SNEGSKA (reference sequence). The CDR3 nucleotides are TGCAGTACCCACTTAGCGGGAGGGCTAGATACGCAGTATTTT. This translates into CSTHLAGGLDTQYF.

A few counts support this clonotype. This sequence joins TRBV6-6 and TRBJ1-1; D is uncertain. The germline CDR1 and CDR2 sequences are MNHNY and SVGAGI (reference sequence). The CDR3 consists of 12 residues. Trimming shortened V by 3 bases and J by 7 bases, and 9 bases separated the two germline ends. The CDR3 reads CASSYSRIEAFF. CDR3 DNA sequence: TGTGCCAGCAGTTATAGTCGGATTGAAGCTTTCTTT.

This clonotype was seen just once. The rearrangement uses TRBV20-1 and TRBJ2-1, with 10 bases lining up with TRBD2. Germline V gives CDR1 DFQATT, CDR2 SNEGSKA (reference sequence). CDR3 size: 16 residues. V lost 5 bases, J lost 5 bases, and 12 bases stayed unmatched. Here the CDR3 reads CSAVGMSGRVHNEQFF. The CDR3 DNA is TGCAGTGCTGTCGGGATGAGCGGGAGGGTCCACAATGAGCAGTTCTTC.

In its sample, this clonotype was seen a few times. The rearrangement joins TRBV12-3 or TRBV12-4 to TRBJ2-3; D unresolved. The CDR3 runs to 15 residues. V dropped 1 base and J dropped 4 bases, with 12 bases sitting between them. CDR3 in DNA: TGTGCCAGCAGTTTAGAAGGATTGTCGGCAGATACGCAGTATTTT. This translates into CASSLEGLSADTQYF.

The chain is built from TRBV27 and TRBJ2-2, with TRBD1 as a possible D gene (5 bases). This CDR3 is 14 amino acids long. Germline CDR1 reads MNHEY; CDR2 reads SMNVEV (reference sequence). The germline V and J ends were trimmed by 1 base and 7 bases, with 10 bases remaining between them. This chain's CDR3 is CASSLFRVGGELFF. CDR3 nucleotides: TGTGCCAGCAGTTTATTCAGGGTAGGCGGGGAGCTGTTTTTT.

In this sample, this clonotype turned up once. The chain carries TRBV11-2 and TRBJ2-7, with D tentatively TRBD2 (7 bases). V was pared by 1 base and J by 4 bases, with 14 bases between. CDR3 size: 15 residues. From germline, CDR1 is SGHAT and CDR2 FQNNGV. Written as DNA, the CDR3 is TGTGCCAGCAGCTTAGTGGGGGGGCGCGGATACGAGCAGTACTTC. Translation: CASSLVGGRGYEQYF.

This clonotype was counted only a few times. The rearrangement links TRBV5-1 to TRBJ2-2; D remains unclear. The germline CDR1 and CDR2 sequences are SGHRS and YFSETQ. V shed 6 bases and J shed 5 bases, with 8 bases lying between them. The CDR3 loop spans 12 amino acids. The CDR3 loop is CASKVGTGELFF. The CDR3 DNA sequence: TGCGCCAGCAAAGTAGGGACCGGGGAGCTGTTTTTT.

J is TRBJ2-1 and V is TRBV12-3 or TRBV12-4; 7 positions agree with TRBD1. This CDR3 spans 15 amino acids. With V trimmed by 1 base and J by 8 bases, 8 bases remained unmatched. The CDR3 region is CASSLGFQGGDEQFF. CDR3 sequence (DNA): TGTGCCAGCAGTTTAGGGTTCCAAGGGGGCGATGAGCAGTTCTTC.

The gene calls are TRBV4-2 and TRBJ1-2; D gene unclear. CDR1 and CDR2 (germline): LGHNA, YNFKEQ. V was cut by 1 base and J by 0 bases, with 9 bases left in between. The CDR3 spans 15 residues. The CDR3 sequence is CASSQGASANYGYTF. The CDR3 DNA is TGTGCCAGCAGCCAAGGGGCGTCTGCTAACTATGGCTACACCTTC.

This clonotype was detected only a few times. The J gene is TRBJ2-5, the V gene TRBV29-1, with no clear D. The CDR3 has 11 amino acids. The germline V gene encodes CDR1 SQVTM and CDR2 ANQGSEA. With 6 bases removed from V and 1 base from J, the gap between germline ends came to 6 bases. The CDR3 loop reads CSVTPQETQYF. CDR3 coding DNA: TGCAGCGTGACTCCCCAAGAGACCCAGTACTTC.

As regards this clonotype: A junction end diverges from the germline sequence, so it may reflect a read error. V and J are TRBV11-2 and TRBJ1-2; TRBD1 is a possible D gene (6 bases). In germline, CDR1 is SGHAT, CDR2 FQNNGV. The CDR3 is 16 residues long. CDR3 amino acids: CASSPDPSFGADRLSF. CDR3 bases: TGTGCCAGCAGCCCCGACCCGAGTTTTGGTGCCGACAGGCTATCCTTC.

The table lists this clonotype with a few counts. This chain joins TRBV20-1 and TRBJ2-1; 12 nucleotides align to TRBD2. Germline trimming cut 5 bases from V and 8 bases from J; bases unmatched to any gene: 7. This CDR3 spans 14 amino acids. From germline, CDR1 is DFQATT and CDR2 SNEGSKA (reference sequence). CDR3: CSALRTSGKHEQFF. DNA for the CDR3: TGCAGTGCTTTAAGGACTAGCGGGAAACATGAGCAGTTCTTC.

The J gene is TRBJ2-3, the V gene TRBV19; 10 positions match TRBD1. The CDR3 loop spans 16 amino acids. V lost 7 bases to trimming and J lost 2 bases; unmatched junction nucleotides: 9. Germline V gives CDR1 LNHDA, CDR2 SQIVND (reference sequence). CDR3 sequence (DNA): TGTGCCAGTATTGCGACAGGGGGCTCAAACACAGATACGCAGTATTTT. This encodes CASIATGGSNTDTQYF. Combining the CDR3 with reference TRBV19 and TRBJ2-3 gives the whole variable domain DGGITQSPKYLFRKEGQNVTLSCEQNLNHDAMYWYRQDPGQGLRLIYYSQIVNDFQKGDIAEGYSVSREKKESFPLTVTSAQKNPTAFYLCASIATGGSNTDTQYFGPGTRLTVL.

The table lists this clonotype with a few counts. The CDR3 DNA reads TGTGCCAGCTCACCGTGGGCGGGCAGCACAGATACGCAGTATTTT. Its translation: CASSPWAGSTDTQYF. V gene TRBV18 combines with J gene TRBJ2-3; a possible D gene is TRBD2 (5 bases). From germline, CDR1 is KGHSH and CDR2 LQKENI. With 3 bases removed from V and 0 bases from J, the gap between germline ends came to 10 bases. This CDR3 has 15 amino acids.

The V gene is TRBV20-1, the J gene TRBJ2-1; D ambiguous. CDR3 length: 15 residues. V was cut by 2 bases and J by 2 bases, with 13 bases left in between. The germline V gene encodes CDR1 DFQATT and CDR2 SNEGSKA (reference sequence). The CDR3 bases are TGCAGTGCTAGACATATTGCCCTAACCTACAATGAGCAGTTCTTC. Amino acid sequence: CSARHIALTYNEQFF.

This clonotype occurred a few times. The V and J genes are TRBV2 and TRBJ2-7, with 7 bases fitting TRBD1. Unmatched junction bases numbered 2, after V lost 2 bases and J lost 4 bases. The CDR3 covers 13 residues. Germline CDR1 SNHLY, CDR2 FYNNEI. CDR3 loop: CASSELTGYEQYF. CDR3 DNA sequence: TGTGCCAGCAGTGAACTGACAGGGTACGAGCAGTACTTC.

This clonotype turned up a few times. The chain joins TRBV5-6 to TRBJ2-1; 10 bases map to TRBD2. The CDR3 length is 14 residues. Germline values: CDR1 SGHDT, CDR2 YYEEEE. V dropped 5 bases and J dropped 5; count of bases not matched to a gene: 4. The CDR3 coding sequence is TGTGCCAGCAGTTCTAGCGGGGGAGACAATGAGCAGTTCTTC. Encoded protein: CASSSSGGDNEQFF.

There are a few counts of this clonotype. The chain links TRBV3-1 to TRBJ1-5; D remains unclear. Per the germline V gene, CDR1 is LGHDT and CDR2 is YNNKEL (reference sequence). Trimming stripped 4 bases from V and 0 bases from J, with 4 bases between. This CDR3 spans 13 amino acids. This CDR3 is CASSLHSNQPQHF. The CDR3 DNA sequence: TGTGCCAGCAGCCTACATAGCAATCAGCCCCAGCATTTT.

This clonotype was observed a few times. The rearrangement uses TRBV3-1 and TRBJ2-2, with TRBD1 identical over 8 bases. With V trimmed by 1 base and J by 4 bases, 5 bases remained unmatched. The CDR3 has 16 residues. CDR1 is LGHDT, CDR2 YNNKEL, per germline (reference sequence). The CDR3 loop reads CASSQGSGGLTGELFF. In nucleotides, the CDR3 is TGTGCCAGCAGCCAAGGATCAGGGGGCCTCACCGGGGAGCTGTTTTTT.

This chain uses TRBV29-1 with TRBJ2-1; the D is unclear. This CDR3 has 11 residues. Germline loops: CDR1 SQVTM, CDR2 ANQGSEA. The V gene lost 7 bases and the J gene lost 8 bases, with 12 bases spanning the gap. CDR3 bases: TGCAGCGGCCGGGTCGGTCATGAGCAGTTCTTC. It translates to CSGRVGHEQFF.

This clonotype was found a few times. The CDR3 DNA reads TGTGCCAGCAGTTTAGTCCGGGGCAGGGGCAGGTTACGGAACGAAAAACTGTTTTTT. Residues: CASSLVRGRGRLRNEKLFF. The chain is built from TRBV12-3 or TRBV12-4 and TRBJ1-4, with D possibly being TRBD1 (6 bases). The CDR3 length is 19 residues. V was clipped by 1 base and J by 8 bases, with 26 bases between them.

This sequence joins TRBV29-1 and TRBJ1-1; no definite D call. Germline CDR1 reads SQVTM; CDR2 reads ANQGSEA. The CDR3 covers 13 residues. Deletions cut 4 bases from V and 3 bases from J, with 12 bases between. The CDR3 nucleotides read TGCAGCGTTGGGTTCGGAAGAGACACTGAAGCTTTCTTT. Protein: CSVGFGRDTEAFF.